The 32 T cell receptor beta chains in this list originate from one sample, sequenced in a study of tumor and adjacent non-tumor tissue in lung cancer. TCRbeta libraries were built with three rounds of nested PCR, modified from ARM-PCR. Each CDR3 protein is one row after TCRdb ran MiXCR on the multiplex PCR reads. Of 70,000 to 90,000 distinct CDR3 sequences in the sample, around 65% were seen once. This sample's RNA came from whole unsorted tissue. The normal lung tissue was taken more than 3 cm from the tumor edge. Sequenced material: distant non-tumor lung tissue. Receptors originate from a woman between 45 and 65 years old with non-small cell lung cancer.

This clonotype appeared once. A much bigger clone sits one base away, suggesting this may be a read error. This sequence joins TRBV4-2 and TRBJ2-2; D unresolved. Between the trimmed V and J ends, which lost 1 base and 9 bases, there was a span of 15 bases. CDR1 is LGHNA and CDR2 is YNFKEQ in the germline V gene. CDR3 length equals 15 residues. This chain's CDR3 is CASSQGSQFPRELFF. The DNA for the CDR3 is TGTGCCAGCAGCCAAGGTTCCCAATTCCCCAGGGAGCTGTTTTTT.

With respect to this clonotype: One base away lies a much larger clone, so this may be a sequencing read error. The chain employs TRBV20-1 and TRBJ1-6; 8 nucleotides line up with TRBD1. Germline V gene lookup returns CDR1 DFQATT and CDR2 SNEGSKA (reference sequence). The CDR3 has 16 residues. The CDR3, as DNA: TGCAGTGCTAGGGAAGGGACAGGATCACCTAATTCACACCTCCACTTT. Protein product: CSAREGTGSPNSHLHF.

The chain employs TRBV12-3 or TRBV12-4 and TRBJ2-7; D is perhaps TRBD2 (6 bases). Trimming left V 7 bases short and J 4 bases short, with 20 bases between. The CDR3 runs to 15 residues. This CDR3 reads CASTTSASDSYEQYF. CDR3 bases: TGTGCCAGCACCACGTCGGCTAGCGACTCATACGAGCAGTACTTC.

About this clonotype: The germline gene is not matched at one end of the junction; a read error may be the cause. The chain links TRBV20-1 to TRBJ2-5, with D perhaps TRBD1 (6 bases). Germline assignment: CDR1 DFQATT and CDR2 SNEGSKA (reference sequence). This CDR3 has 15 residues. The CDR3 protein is CSARDPERSGETQYF. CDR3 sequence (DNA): TGCAGTGCTAGAGATCCGGAGCGGTCAGGGGAGACTCAGTACTTC.

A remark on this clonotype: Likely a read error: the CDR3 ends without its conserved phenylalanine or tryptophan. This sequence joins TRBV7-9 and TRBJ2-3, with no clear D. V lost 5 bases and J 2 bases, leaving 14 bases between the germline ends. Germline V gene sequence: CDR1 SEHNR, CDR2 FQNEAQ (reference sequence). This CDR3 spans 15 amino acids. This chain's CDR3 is CASSRDPPDTDTQYC. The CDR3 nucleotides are TGTGCCAGCAGCCGCGACCCTCCCGACACAGATACGCAGTATTGT.

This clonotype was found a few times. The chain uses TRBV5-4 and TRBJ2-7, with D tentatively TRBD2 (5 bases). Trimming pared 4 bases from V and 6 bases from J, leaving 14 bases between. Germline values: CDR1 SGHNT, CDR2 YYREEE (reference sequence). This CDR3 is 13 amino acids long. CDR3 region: CASSMWSSREQYF. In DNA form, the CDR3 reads TGTGCCAGCAGCATGTGGTCTAGCCGCGAGCAGTACTTC.

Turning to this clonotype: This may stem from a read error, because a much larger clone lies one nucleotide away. This chain's CDR3 is CASSLTCTDTQYF. CDR3 nucleotide sequence: TGTGCCAGCAGCTTAACCTGCACAGATACGCAGTATTTT. V and J are TRBV7-9 and TRBJ2-3; D gene uncertain. Germline lookup yields CDR1 SEHNR and CDR2 FQNEAQ (reference sequence). The CDR3 length is 13 residues. V was shortened by 2 bases and J by 1 base, with 4 bases between the two germline ends.

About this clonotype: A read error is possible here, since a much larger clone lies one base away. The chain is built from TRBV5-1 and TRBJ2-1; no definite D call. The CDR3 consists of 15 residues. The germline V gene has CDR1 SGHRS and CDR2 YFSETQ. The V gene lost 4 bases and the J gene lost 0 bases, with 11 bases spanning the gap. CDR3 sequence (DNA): TGCGCCAGCAGCCCTCAGACTTGCTCCTACAATGAGCAGTTCTTC. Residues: CASSPQTCSYNEQFF.

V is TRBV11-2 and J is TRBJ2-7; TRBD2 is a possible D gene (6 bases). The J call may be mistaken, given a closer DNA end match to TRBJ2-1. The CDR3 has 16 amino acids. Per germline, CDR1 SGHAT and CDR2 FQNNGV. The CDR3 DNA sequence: TGTGCCAGCAGCCCCATGACTGGCGGGATCTCCTACGAGCAGTTCTTC. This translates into CASSPMTGGISYEQFF.

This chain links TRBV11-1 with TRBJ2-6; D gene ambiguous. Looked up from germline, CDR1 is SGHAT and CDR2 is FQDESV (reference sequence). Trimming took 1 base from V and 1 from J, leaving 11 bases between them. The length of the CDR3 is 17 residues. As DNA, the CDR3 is TGTGCCAGCAGCTTAGGACATGTGACATCTGGGGCCAACGTCCTGACTTTC. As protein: CASSLGHVTSGANVLTF.

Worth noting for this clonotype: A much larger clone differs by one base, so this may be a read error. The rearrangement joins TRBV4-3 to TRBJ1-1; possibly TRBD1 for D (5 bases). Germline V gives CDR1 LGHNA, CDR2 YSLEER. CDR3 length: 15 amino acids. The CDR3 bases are TGCGCCAGGAGCCAAGATGGGGGTCGGGTGACTGAAGCTTTCTTT. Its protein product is CARSQDGGRVTEAFF.

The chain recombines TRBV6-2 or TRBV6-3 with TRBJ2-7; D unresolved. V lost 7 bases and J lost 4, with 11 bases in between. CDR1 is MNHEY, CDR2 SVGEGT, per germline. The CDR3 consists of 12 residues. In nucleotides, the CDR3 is TGTGCCAGCATTCGACACAAATACGAGCAGTACTTC. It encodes CASIRHKYEQYF.

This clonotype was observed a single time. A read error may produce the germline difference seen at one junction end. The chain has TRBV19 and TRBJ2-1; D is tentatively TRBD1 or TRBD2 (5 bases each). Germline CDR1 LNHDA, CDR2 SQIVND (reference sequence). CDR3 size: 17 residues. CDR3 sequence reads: CASSGVGDASSYNEQSF. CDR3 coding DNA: TGTGCCAGTAGTGGGGTGGGGGATGCCTCCTCCTACAATGAGCAGTCCTTC.

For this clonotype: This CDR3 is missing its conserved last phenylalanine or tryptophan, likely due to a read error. CDR3 DNA: TGTGCCAGGAGTGGTGGGGGGCGCAGCTATGAAGCTTTCTAT. Its protein product is CARSGGGRSYEAFY. V usage is TRBV6-1 and J usage is TRBJ1-1, with D possibly being TRBD1 (6 bases). Germline-derived CDR1 and CDR2 are MNHNS and SASEGT. The CDR3 has 14 amino acids.

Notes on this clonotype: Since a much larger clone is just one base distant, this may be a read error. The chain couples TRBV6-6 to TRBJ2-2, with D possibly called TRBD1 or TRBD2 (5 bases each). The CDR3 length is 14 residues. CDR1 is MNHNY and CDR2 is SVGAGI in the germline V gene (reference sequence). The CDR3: CASIRTPNTGKLFF. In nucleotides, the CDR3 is TGTGCCAGCATCCGGACACCGAACACCGGGAAGCTGTTTTTT.

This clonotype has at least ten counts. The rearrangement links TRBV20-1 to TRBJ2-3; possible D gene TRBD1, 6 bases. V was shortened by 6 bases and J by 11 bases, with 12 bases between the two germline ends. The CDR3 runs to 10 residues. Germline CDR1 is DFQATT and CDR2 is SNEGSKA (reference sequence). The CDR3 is CSAKGGGQYF. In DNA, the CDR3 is TGCAGTGCAAAAGGGGGTGGGCAGTATTTT.

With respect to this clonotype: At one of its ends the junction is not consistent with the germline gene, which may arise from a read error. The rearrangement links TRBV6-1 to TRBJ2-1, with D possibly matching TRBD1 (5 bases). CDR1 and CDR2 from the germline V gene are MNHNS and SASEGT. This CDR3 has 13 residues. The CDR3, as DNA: TGTGCCAGTAGTGAGTCAGGGATCCATGGGCAGTTCTTC. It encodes CASSESGIHGQFF.

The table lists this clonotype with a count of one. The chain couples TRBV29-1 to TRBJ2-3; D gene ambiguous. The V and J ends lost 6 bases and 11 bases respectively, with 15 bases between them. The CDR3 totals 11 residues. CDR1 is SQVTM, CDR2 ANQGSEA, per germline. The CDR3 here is CSVLFRIEQYF. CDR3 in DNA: TGCAGCGTCTTGTTCAGGATTGAGCAGTATTTT.

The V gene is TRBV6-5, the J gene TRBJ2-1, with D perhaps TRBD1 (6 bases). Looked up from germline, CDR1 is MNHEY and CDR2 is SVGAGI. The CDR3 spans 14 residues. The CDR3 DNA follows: TGTGTGAGCAGAGGCTTGGGGGCGCACAATGAGCAGTTCTTC. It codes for CVSRGLGAHNEQFF.

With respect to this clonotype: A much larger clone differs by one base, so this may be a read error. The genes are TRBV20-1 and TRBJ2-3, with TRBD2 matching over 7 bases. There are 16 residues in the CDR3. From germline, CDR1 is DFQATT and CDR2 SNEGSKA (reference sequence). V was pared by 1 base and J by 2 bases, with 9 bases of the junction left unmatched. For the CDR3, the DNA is TGCAGTGCTAGAGCCGGCCTAGCGGACATCACAGATACGCAGTATTTT. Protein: CSARAGLADITDTQYF.

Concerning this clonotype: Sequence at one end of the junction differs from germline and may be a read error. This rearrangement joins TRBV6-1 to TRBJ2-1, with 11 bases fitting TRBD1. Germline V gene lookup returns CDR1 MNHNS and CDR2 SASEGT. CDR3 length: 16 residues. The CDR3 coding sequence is TGTGCCAGTAGTGCATCCGGGACAGGGGGACGCAATGAGCAATTCTTC. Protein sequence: CASSASGTGGRNEQFF.

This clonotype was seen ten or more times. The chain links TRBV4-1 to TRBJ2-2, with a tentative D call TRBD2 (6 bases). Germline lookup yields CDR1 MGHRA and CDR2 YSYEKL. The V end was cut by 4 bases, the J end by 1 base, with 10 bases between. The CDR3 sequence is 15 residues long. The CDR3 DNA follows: TGCGCCAGCAGCCGCCGGGACTTGAACACCGGGGAGCTGTTTTTT. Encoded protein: CASSRRDLNTGELFF.

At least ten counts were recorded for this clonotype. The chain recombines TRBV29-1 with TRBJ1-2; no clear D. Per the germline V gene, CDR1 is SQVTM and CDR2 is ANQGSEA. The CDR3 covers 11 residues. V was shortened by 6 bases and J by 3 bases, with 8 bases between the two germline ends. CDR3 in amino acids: CSVLGHYGYTF. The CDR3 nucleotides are TGCAGCGTGCTAGGTCACTATGGCTACACCTTC.

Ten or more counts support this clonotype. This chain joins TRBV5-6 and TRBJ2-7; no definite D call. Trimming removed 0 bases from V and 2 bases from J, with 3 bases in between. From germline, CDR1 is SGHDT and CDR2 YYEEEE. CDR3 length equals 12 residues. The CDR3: CASSLEAYEQYF. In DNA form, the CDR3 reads TGTGCCAGCAGCTTGGAGGCCTACGAGCAGTACTTC.

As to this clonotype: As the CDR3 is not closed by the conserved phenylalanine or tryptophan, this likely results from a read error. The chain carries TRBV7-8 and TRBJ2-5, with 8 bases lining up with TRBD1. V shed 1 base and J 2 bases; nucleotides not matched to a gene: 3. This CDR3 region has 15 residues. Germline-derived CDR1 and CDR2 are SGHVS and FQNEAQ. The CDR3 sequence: CASSLGTGYQETQYV. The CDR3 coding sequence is TGTGCCAGCAGCTTAGGGACAGGGTATCAAGAGACCCAGTACGTC.

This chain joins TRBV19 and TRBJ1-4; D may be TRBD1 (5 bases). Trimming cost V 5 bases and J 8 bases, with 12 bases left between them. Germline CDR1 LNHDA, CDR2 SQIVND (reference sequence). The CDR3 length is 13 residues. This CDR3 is CASSWSGNEKLFF. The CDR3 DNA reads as TGTGCCAGTAGTTGGTCAGGGAACGAAAAACTGTTTTTT.

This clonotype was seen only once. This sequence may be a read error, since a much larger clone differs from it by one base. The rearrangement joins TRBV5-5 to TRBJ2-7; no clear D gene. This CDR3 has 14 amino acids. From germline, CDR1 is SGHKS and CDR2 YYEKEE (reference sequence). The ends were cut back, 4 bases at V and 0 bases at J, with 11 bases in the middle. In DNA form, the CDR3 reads TGTGCCAGCAGCCCAGACATCAACTCCTACGAGCAGTACTTC. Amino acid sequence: CASSPDINSYEQYF. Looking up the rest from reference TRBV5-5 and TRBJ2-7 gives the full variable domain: DAGVTQSPTHLIKTRGQQVTLRCSPISGHKSVSWYQQVLGQGPQFIFQYYEKEERGRGNFPDRFSARQFPNYSSELNVNALLLGDSALYLCASSPDINSYEQYFGPGTRLTVT.

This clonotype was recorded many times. The CDR3 reads CASSLPGDRKNIQYF. DNA for the CDR3: TGTGCCAGCAGCTTGCCCGGGGATCGCAAAAACATTCAGTACTTC. J is TRBJ2-4 and V is TRBV5-4, with D perhaps TRBD2 (5 bases). This CDR3 is built from 15 residues. The V end was cut by 1 base, the J end by 3 bases, with 11 bases between. Germline loops: CDR1 SGHNT, CDR2 YYREEE (reference sequence). Looking up the rest from reference TRBV5-4 and TRBJ2-4 gives the full variable domain: ETGVTQSPTHLIKTRGQQVTLRCSSQSGHNTVSWYQQALGQGPQFIFQYYREEENGRGNFPPRFSGLQFPNYSSELNVNALELDDSALYLCASSLPGDRKNIQYFGAGTRLSVL.

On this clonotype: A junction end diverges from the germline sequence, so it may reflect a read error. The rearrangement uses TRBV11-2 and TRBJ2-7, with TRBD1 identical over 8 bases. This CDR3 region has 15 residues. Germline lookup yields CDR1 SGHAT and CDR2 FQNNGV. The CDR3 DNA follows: TGTGCCAACAGCTCGGGGACAGGCCTGACCTACGAACAGTACTTC. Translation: CANSSGTGLTYEQYF.

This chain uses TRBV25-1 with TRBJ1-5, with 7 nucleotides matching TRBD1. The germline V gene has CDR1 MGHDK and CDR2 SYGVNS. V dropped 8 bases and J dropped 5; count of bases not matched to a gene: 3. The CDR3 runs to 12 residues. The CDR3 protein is CASCTGDQPQHF. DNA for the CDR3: TGTGCCAGCTGCACAGGGGATCAGCCCCAGCATTTT.

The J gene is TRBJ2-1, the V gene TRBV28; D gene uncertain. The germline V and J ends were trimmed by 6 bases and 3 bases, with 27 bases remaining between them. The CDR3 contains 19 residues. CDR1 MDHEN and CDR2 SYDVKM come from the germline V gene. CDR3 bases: TGTGCCAGCAGCCCCCGACCGCGAATAGTCATCCGAAACTACAATGAGCAGTTCTTC. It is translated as CASSPRPRIVIRNYNEQFF.

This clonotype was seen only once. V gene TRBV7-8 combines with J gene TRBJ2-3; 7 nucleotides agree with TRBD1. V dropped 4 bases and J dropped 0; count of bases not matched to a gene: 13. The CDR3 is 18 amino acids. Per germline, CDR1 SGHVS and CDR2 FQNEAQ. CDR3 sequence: CASSSKDRIAASTDTQYF. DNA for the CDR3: TGTGCCAGCAGCTCAAAGGACAGGATAGCAGCTAGCACAGATACGCAGTATTTT.